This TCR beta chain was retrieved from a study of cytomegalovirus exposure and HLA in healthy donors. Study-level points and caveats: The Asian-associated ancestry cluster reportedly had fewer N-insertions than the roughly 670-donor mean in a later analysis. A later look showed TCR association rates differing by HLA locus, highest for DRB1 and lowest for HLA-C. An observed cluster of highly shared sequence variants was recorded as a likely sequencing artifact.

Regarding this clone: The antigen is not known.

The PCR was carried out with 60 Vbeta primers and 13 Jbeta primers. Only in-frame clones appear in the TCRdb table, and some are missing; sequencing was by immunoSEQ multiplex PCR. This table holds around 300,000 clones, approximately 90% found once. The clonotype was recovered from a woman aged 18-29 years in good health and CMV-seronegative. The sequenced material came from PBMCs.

CDR3: CASSLLERGVEQFF. CDR3 DNA: TGTGCCAGCAGCTTATTGGAGCGGGGGGTCGAGCAGTTCTTC. The chain combines TRBV7-6 with TRBJ2-1, with 9 bases aligning to TRBD2. Germline CDR1 reads SGHVS; CDR2 reads FNYEAQ. The CDR3 totals 14 residues. The trim removed 2 bases at V and 10 bases at J, leaving 6 bases unmatched.